Here is one T cell receptor (beta chain) with its context. Its antigen is still unknown. CD4+ cells yielded CD45RA+ naive and CD45RA-negative memory subsets. Using immunoSEQ multiplex PCR, the repertoire was profiled, and TCRdb retains in-frame clones only, with some absent. The sample lists 1,500,000 or so clones; about 98.5% were seen once. The sample originates from a study of shared clonotypes between healthy human individuals. Across the whole study: CD4 naive cells filled three plates per donor, CD4 memory three, CD8 naive two and CD8 memory one. Study findings and constraints: Generation probabilities were higher for clonotypes shared across all four sorted-subset donors than for unshared ones. Generally, naive subsets (rather than memory subsets) showed larger estimated richness.

V was cut by 2 bases and J by 1 base, with 15 bases left in between. This CDR3 has 16 residues. Germline V gene lookup returns CDR1 MDHEN and CDR2 SYDVKM. This TCR was sampled from a young man in good health. The sample consisted of naive CD4+ T cells sorted from blood. Subset specified: CD45RA+ positively selected. The chain combines TRBV28 with TRBJ2-7; D is perhaps TRBD1 (6 bases). For the CDR3, the DNA is TGTGCCAGCAGTTTACGCCCCTTCAGGGGATCCTACGAGCAGTACTTC. This translates into CASSLRPFRGSYEQYF.